These 30 T cell receptor beta chains originate from one sample sequenced in a study of early T cells in non-severe SARS-CoV-2 infection. MiXCR, run by TCRdb on the 5' RACE reads, gives a single entry per CDR3 protein. The data hold tens of thousands of distinct CDR3 sequences, with roughly a tenth observed a single time. The sample consisted of whole blood. The receptors were gathered from an adult who was a healthcare worker with PCR-confirmed SARS-CoV-2 infection or an uninfected control (not recorded which).

This clonotype was observed many times. The chain carries TRBV6-1 and TRBJ1-6; the D gene is possibly TRBD1 (5 bases). Trimming removed 4 bases from V and 2 bases from J, with 6 bases in between. From germline, CDR1 is MNHNS and CDR2 SASEGT. The CDR3 covers 14 residues. CDR3 region: CASSAGPYNSPLHF. Here the CDR3 DNA reads TGTGCCAGCAGTGCGGGGCCCTATAATTCACCCCTCCACTTT.

At least ten counts were recorded for this clonotype. The rearrangement uses TRBV5-1 and TRBJ2-7, with 9 bases that match TRBD2. Per germline, CDR1 SGHRS and CDR2 YFSETQ. The CDR3 sequence is 13 residues long. With 4 bases clipped from V and 5 bases from J, the junction kept 4 bases outside the gene matches. CDR3 region: CASSPGLANEQYF. The CDR3 DNA reads TGCGCCAGCAGCCCGGGACTAGCAAACGAGCAGTACTTC. The whole variable domain, remainder taken from reference TRBV5-1 and TRBJ2-7, is KAGVTQTPRYLIKTRGQQVTLSCSPISGHRSVSWYQQTPGQGLQFLFEYFSETQRNKGNFPGRFSGRQFSNSRSEMNVSTLELGDSALYLCASSPGLANEQYFGPGTRLTVT.

The rearrangement joins TRBV5-1 to TRBJ2-7; 7 nucleotides match TRBD1. Germline V gene sequence: CDR1 SGHRS, CDR2 YFSETQ. The junction had 9 bases not matched to a gene; V was cut back by 5 bases and J by 4 bases. CDR3 size: 14 residues. The CDR3 spells CASRPGTVTYEQYF. CDR3 nucleotides: TGCGCCAGCAGGCCCGGGACAGTCACATACGAGCAGTACTTC.

This clonotype has a handful of counts. The V gene is TRBV7-2, the J gene TRBJ2-7; TRBD2 agrees at 8 bases. CDR3 length equals 14 residues. J lost 4 bases, V lost 0 bases, and 2 bases had no gene match. Germline CDR1 reads SGHTA; CDR2 reads FQGNSA. Here the CDR3 DNA reads TGTGCCAGCAGCTTAGCCGGGACTAGTTACGAGCAGTACTTC. Protein sequence: CASSLAGTSYEQYF.

This clonotype was counted only a few times. This chain joins TRBV5-5 and TRBJ2-2; D may be TRBD1 (5 bases). The CDR3 has 15 amino acids. V dropped 1 base and J dropped 6 bases, with 13 bases sitting between them. Germline V gene data show CDR1 as SGHKS and CDR2 as YYEKEE (reference sequence). CDR3 bases: TGTGCCAGCAGCTTGTATGTAGGGGCGGCCGGGGAGCTGTTTTTT. This sequence encodes CASSLYVGAAGELFF.

The rearrangement links TRBV6-2 or TRBV6-3 to TRBJ2-2; 8 nucleotides agree with TRBD2. From germline, CDR1 is MNHEY and CDR2 SVGEGT. After removal of 3 bases from V and 0 bases from J, the junction contained 6 bases not matched to a gene. The CDR3 is made up of 17 amino acids. CDR3 sequence reads: CASSYVRGGPNTGELFF. The CDR3 DNA follows: TGTGCCAGCAGTTATGTGCGCGGGGGGCCGAACACCGGGGAGCTGTTTTTT.

This clonotype has at least ten counts. CDR3 in DNA: TGCAGTGCTACGATGTGGACCGATGGCTACACCTTC. It yields the protein CSATMWTDGYTF. The V call is TRBV20-1, the J call TRBJ1-2; unclear D gene. V was clipped by 4 bases and J by 6 bases, with 12 bases between them. This CDR3 spans 12 amino acids. Germline lookup yields CDR1 DFQATT and CDR2 SNEGSKA (reference sequence).

This clonotype was found a few times. The chain links TRBV12-3 or TRBV12-4 to TRBJ2-1; 8 bases agree with TRBD2. CDR3 length: 14 amino acids. Losses at the gene ends were 5 bases for V and 7 bases for J; bases not matched to a gene: 7. For the CDR3, the DNA is TGTGCCAGCAGTAACCGGGGGGGGGCGAATGAGCAGTTCTTC. Encoded protein: CASSNRGGANEQFF.

The chain links TRBV29-1 to TRBJ2-3; D perhaps matches TRBD1 (5 bases). The CDR3 length is 14 residues. Trimming removed 4 bases at V and 0 bases at J, with 11 bases between. The germline gives CDR1 SQVTM, CDR2 ANQGSEA. CDR3 bases: TGCAGCGTTGGTGGGGCGTCTAGCACAGATACGCAGTATTTT. It is translated as CSVGGASSTDTQYF.

The V call is TRBV6-2 or TRBV6-3, the J call TRBJ2-7, with a possible D match to TRBD1 (6 bases). V was clipped by 6 bases and J by 5 bases, with 14 bases between them. Germline assignment: CDR1 MNHEY and CDR2 SVGEGT. The CDR3 is 13 residues long. As DNA, the CDR3 is TGTGCCAGCAGCAAGAATACAGGGCACGAGCAGTACTTC. This encodes CASSKNTGHEQYF.

In its sample, this clonotype was seen once. A much larger clone differs from this one at a single base, so this may be a read error. The CDR3 carries no conserved terminal phenylalanine or tryptophan, so it likely arises from a read error. The CDR3 nucleotides are TGCAGCGTAGGGGACAGGGGCGATACGCAGTATTCT. Protein: CSVGDRGDTQYS. The chain employs TRBV29-1 and TRBJ2-3, with 10 nucleotides matching TRBD1. Germline V gene lookup returns CDR1 SQVTM and CDR2 ANQGSEA. CDR3 length: 12 residues. The V segment lost 6 bases and the J segment 6 bases; nucleotides outside the gene matches: 3.

This clonotype was recorded at least ten times. The chain is built from TRBV27 and TRBJ2-3, with a possible D match to TRBD1 (5 bases). The CDR3 length is 15 residues. Trimming pared 6 bases from V and 5 bases from J, leaving 18 bases between. The V gene's germline CDR1 is MNHEY and CDR2 SMNVEV (reference sequence). The CDR3: CASRLMTETLDTQYF. DNA of the CDR3: TGTGCCAGCAGGCTAATGACAGAAACGCTAGATACGCAGTATTTT.

The rearrangement uses TRBV5-1 and TRBJ2-2; a possible D gene is TRBD2 (5 bases). The CDR3 totals 15 residues. CDR1 is SGHRS, CDR2 YFSETQ, per germline. Deletions cut 1 base from V and 6 bases from J, with 13 bases between. This CDR3 reads CASSLYPGVAGELFF. The CDR3 DNA reads TGCGCCAGCAGCTTGTATCCCGGGGTCGCCGGGGAGCTGTTTTTT.

This clonotype was recorded a few times. The chain uses TRBV5-4 and TRBJ2-5, with 10 bases aligning to TRBD2. CDR1 is SGHNT and CDR2 is YYREEE in the germline V gene (reference sequence). The CDR3 runs 15 residues. The ends lost 4 bases at V and 5 bases at J; junction bases unmatched: 8. This CDR3 is CASSPELAGLETQYF. The CDR3, as DNA: TGTGCCAGCAGCCCGGAACTAGCGGGGTTGGAGACCCAGTACTTC.

This clonotype was observed a few times. The chain joins TRBV2 to TRBJ2-1, with D perhaps matching TRBD2 (6 bases). Germline V gene sequence: CDR1 SNHLY, CDR2 FYNNEI. Trimming shortened V by 1 base and J by 8 bases, and 18 bases separated the two germline ends. This CDR3 is 16 amino acids long. The CDR3 protein is CASSEVRDSRGDEQFF. Here the CDR3 DNA reads TGTGCCAGCAGTGAAGTGCGGGACTCCCGTGGCGATGAGCAGTTCTTC.

The CDR3 reads CASVQTGTYEQYF. The CDR3 nucleotides read TGTGCCAGCGTCCAGACAGGGACCTACGAGCAGTACTTC. This chain links TRBV7-9 with TRBJ2-7; TRBD1 aligns across 7 bases. The CDR3 extends over 13 amino acids. In germline, CDR1 is SEHNR, CDR2 FQNEAQ (reference sequence). The V gene end was trimmed by 8 bases and the J gene end by 2 bases; junction bases not matched to a gene: 6.

This clonotype was counted many times. V is TRBV20-1 and J is TRBJ2-6; no definite D call. This CDR3 contains 15 residues. CDR1 and CDR2 (germline): DFQATT, SNEGSKA (reference sequence). With 1 base removed from V and 0 bases from J, the gap between germline ends came to 7 bases. The CDR3 spells CSARVGGSGANVLTF. The CDR3 DNA reads as TGCAGTGCTAGAGTCGGCGGCTCTGGGGCCAACGTCCTGACTTTC.

This clonotype has at least ten counts. The rearrangement uses TRBV5-1 and TRBJ2-5, with D hard to call. Germline CDR1 and CDR2: SGHRS and YFSETQ. V gave up 0 bases and J gave up 5 bases, with 5 bases separating them. There are 12 residues in the CDR3. The DNA of the CDR3 is TGCGCCAGCAGCTTGGATACCGAGACCCAGTACTTC. It codes for CASSLDTETQYF.

CDR3 loop: CASSTQGNGELFF. The CDR3 bases are TGTGCCAGTAGTACACAGGGGAACGGGGAGCTGTTTTTT. V and J are TRBV19 and TRBJ2-2; 7 bases match TRBD1. Germline V lookup: CDR1 LNHDA, CDR2 SQIVND (reference sequence). CDR3 length: 13 amino acids. Unmatched junction bases numbered 3, after V lost 4 bases and J lost 7 bases.

This clonotype was counted only a few times. V and J are TRBV9 and TRBJ2-1; TRBD2 might be the D (6 bases). V dropped 4 bases and J dropped 7 bases, with 15 bases sitting between them. The CDR3 is made up of 14 amino acids. CDR1 and CDR2 from the germline V gene are SGDLS and YYNGEE. Here the CDR3 DNA reads TGTGCCAGCAGCCGGGGGAGCCCCGGGAATGAGCAGTTCTTC. This sequence encodes CASSRGSPGNEQFF. The variable domain in full, with the rest retrieved from reference TRBV9 and TRBJ2-1, is DSGVTQTPKHLITATGQRVTLRCSPRSGDLSVYWYQQSLDQGLQFLIQYYNGEERAKGNILERFSAQQFPDLHSELNLSSLELGDSALYFCASSRGSPGNEQFFGPGTRLTVL.

The chain combines TRBV19 with TRBJ2-6, with D hard to call. Germline assignment: CDR1 LNHDA and CDR2 SQIVND (reference sequence). V lost 7 bases and J lost 0, with 7 bases in between. The CDR3 loop spans 14 amino acids. CDR3 bases: TGTGCCAGTAAATGGGGCTCTGGGGCCAACGTCCTGACTTTC. Its protein is CASKWGSGANVLTF.

This clonotype occurred a few times. This chain uses TRBV5-1 with TRBJ2-1; D ambiguous. The CDR3 extends over 13 amino acids. Trimming took 0 bases from V and 12 from J, leaving 13 bases between them. Germline V lookup: CDR1 SGHRS, CDR2 YFSETQ. CDR3 DNA sequence: TGCGCCAGCAGCTTGGCCAGCAGGAGTAGGCAGTTCTTC. Protein product: CASSLASRSRQFF.

About this clonotype itself: Just one base apart from a much larger clone, this may be a read error. V gene TRBV6-2 or TRBV6-3 combines with J gene TRBJ2-2, with TRBD1 matching over 10 bases. Germline trimming cut 7 bases from V and 10 bases from J; bases unmatched to any gene: 9. Per germline, CDR1 MNHEY and CDR2 SVGEGT. The CDR3 is 14 residues long. DNA for the CDR3: TGTGCCAGCACCGGACAGGGGGTTCCCGAGGAGCTGTTTTTT. Translated: CASTGQGVPEELFF.

V gene TRBV3-1 combines with J gene TRBJ2-3, with D perhaps matching TRBD1 (5 bases). The CDR3 covers 15 residues. Trimming pared 1 base from V and 2 bases from J, leaving 10 bases between. Per germline, CDR1 LGHDT and CDR2 YNNKEL (reference sequence). The CDR3 region has the DNA TGTGCCAGCAGCCAAGCCAAGGGGTTCACAGATACGCAGTATTTT. Translating it yields CASSQAKGFTDTQYF.

Ten or more counts support this clonotype. This chain links TRBV25-1 with TRBJ1-3; 9 bases line up with TRBD1. Trimming cost V 4 bases and J 0 bases; bases outside gene matches: 1. The CDR3 has 15 residues. CDR1 is MGHDK, CDR2 SYGVNS, per germline. CDR3 DNA sequence: TGTGCCAGCAGTGCGGGACAGGGCTCTGGAAACACCATATATTTT. Translation gives CASSAGQGSGNTIYF.

This clonotype was seen at least ten times. The chain joins TRBV5-1 to TRBJ2-2; 8 nucleotides line up with TRBD2. After removal of 4 bases from V and 3 bases from J, the junction contained 2 bases not matched to a gene. CDR1 and CDR2 (germline): SGHRS, YFSETQ. The CDR3 has 14 amino acids. CDR3 protein: CASSPRGDTGELFF. CDR3 coding DNA: TGCGCCAGCAGCCCGCGGGGGGACACCGGGGAGCTGTTTTTT.

This clonotype was picked up a small number of times. The chain is built from TRBV10-3 and TRBJ2-7; D gene unclear. Germline V gene lookup returns CDR1 ENHRY and CDR2 SYGVKD. V lost 2 bases and J lost 5, with 7 bases in between. This CDR3 contains 12 residues. The CDR3 reads CAISEGPHEQYF. CDR3 nucleotide sequence: TGTGCCATCAGTGAGGGTCCGCACGAGCAGTACTTC.

The CDR3 protein is CATSGGSGGTQYF. CDR3 DNA sequence: TGTGCCACCAGTGGCGGTAGCGGAGGTACGCAGTATTTT. The V gene is TRBV24-1, the J gene TRBJ2-3, with D perhaps matching TRBD2 (6 bases). This CDR3 has 13 residues. In germline, CDR1 is KGHDR, CDR2 SFDVKD. The germline V and J ends were trimmed by 5 bases and 8 bases, with 13 bases remaining between them.

This clonotype was counted between two and nine times. The chain uses TRBV29-1 and TRBJ2-3; 7 nucleotides line up with TRBD1. J gave up 5 bases and V 8 bases, and 7 bases lay outside the gene matches. CDR1 and CDR2 from the germline V gene are SQVTM and ANQGSEA. The CDR3 runs 12 residues. CDR3 bases: TGCAGCCATCGGACAGGAGGAGATACGCAGTATTTT. It specifies CSHRTGGDTQYF.

This clonotype was detected many times. V is TRBV7-9 and J is TRBJ2-7; D is uncertain. Trimming shortened V by 3 bases and J by 9 bases, and 15 bases separated the two germline ends. The CDR3 runs to 13 residues. From germline, CDR1 is SEHNR and CDR2 FQNEAQ (reference sequence). As DNA, the CDR3 is TGTGCCAGCAGCTTGGGCCAACTCCGGGTGCAGTACTTC. This encodes CASSLGQLRVQYF.